These 28 T cell receptor beta chains were sequenced from one sample in a study of cytomegalovirus exposure and HLA in healthy donors. With 60 Vbeta and 13 Jbeta primers, the PCR was carried out. Sequencing was performed with immunoSEQ multiplex PCR; in TCRdb, only in-frame clones are kept and a portion is missing. The sample lists 130,000 or so clones, 77% occurring once. The sequenced material came from PBMCs. These receptors were collected from a man between 18 and 29 years old in good health and CMV-seropositive.

V is TRBV27 and J is TRBJ1-6, with D possibly matching TRBD1 (5 bases). Trimming removed 3 bases from V and 5 bases from J, with 11 bases in between. The CDR3 totals 15 residues. CDR1 is MNHEY, CDR2 SMNVEV, per germline (reference sequence). The DNA of the CDR3 is TGTGCCAGCAGTTTTGGGGGACTTAATAATTCACCCCTCCACTTT. Encoded protein: CASSFGGLNNSPLHF.

The chain joins TRBV19 to TRBJ1-3; a weak D match, TRBD1 (6 bases). V was pared by 3 bases and J by 2 bases, with 8 bases between. The germline gives CDR1 LNHDA, CDR2 SQIVND (reference sequence). The CDR3 length is 14 residues. Written as DNA, the CDR3 is TGTGCCAGTAGTATGAACAGGGCTGGAAACACCATATATTTT. Translation gives CASSMNRAGNTIYF.

This chain links TRBV5-6 with TRBJ2-5, with D perhaps matching TRBD2 (6 bases). Looked up from germline, CDR1 is SGHDT and CDR2 is YYEEEE. V was pared by 6 bases and J by 2 bases, with 17 bases between. This CDR3 comprises 15 residues. DNA for the CDR3: TGTGCCAGCAACAGGCGGGCGGGATTACAAGAGACCCAGTACTTC. Protein sequence: CASNRRAGLQETQYF. Filled out from reference TRBV5-6 and TRBJ2-5, the complete variable domain reads DAGVTQSPTHLIKTRGQQVTLRCSPKSGHDTVSWYQQALGQGPQFIFQYYEEEERQRGNFPDRFSGHQFPNYSSELNVNALLLGDSALYLCASNRRAGLQETQYFGPGTRLLVL.

With respect to this clone: Germline and junction disagree at one end, which may indicate a read error. CDR3 nucleotide sequence: TGTGCTAGCAGCCTAGTGGTAGCAGAGACCCAGTACTTC. Amino acid sequence: CASSLVVAETQYF. V and J are TRBV7-7 and TRBJ2-5; D is ambiguous. CDR1 is SSHAT, CDR2 FNYEAQ, per germline (reference sequence). This CDR3 region has 13 residues.

The chain carries TRBV29-1 and TRBJ2-2; tentative D call: TRBD2 (5 bases). Trimming cost V 5 bases and J 6 bases, with 16 bases left between them. The CDR3 consists of 14 residues. Germline CDR1 and CDR2: SQVTM and ANQGSEA. The CDR3 coding sequence is TGCAGCGTTTTGAGGGCCGGTCTGCCCGGGGAGCTGTTTTTT. It yields the protein CSVLRAGLPGELFF.

This sequence joins TRBV19 and TRBJ2-7, with D perhaps matching TRBD2 (6 bases). Trimming pared 10 bases from V and 3 bases from J, leaving 19 bases between. The V gene's germline CDR1 is LNHDA and CDR2 SQIVND (reference sequence). This CDR3 is built from 14 residues. In nucleotides, the CDR3 is TGTGCCACCTCGGGGGAGGCCTGGAGCTACGAGCAGTACTTC. It is translated as CATSGEAWSYEQYF.

The V call is TRBV6-5, the J call TRBJ1-5, with 8 bases lining up with TRBD1. Germline values: CDR1 MNHEY, CDR2 SVGAGI. J was trimmed by 2 bases and V by 6 bases; bases with no gene match: 6. The CDR3 is 15 amino acids. The CDR3 sequence is CASRRTGTGNQPQHF. The CDR3 coding sequence is TGTGCCAGCAGACGGACAGGGACCGGCAATCAGCCCCAGCATTTT.

The V and J genes are TRBV18 and TRBJ1-6; the match to TRBD1 covers 8 bases. Germline CDR1 reads KGHSH; CDR2 reads LQKENI. The CDR3 extends over 18 amino acids. The V segment lost 5 bases and the J segment 6 bases; nucleotides outside the gene matches: 15. The CDR3 nucleotides are TGTGCCAGCTCATCCCGCATGCAGGGGGCAGACGGTAATTCACCCCTCCACTTT. Protein sequence: CASSSRMQGADGNSPLHF.

The chain is built from TRBV9 and TRBJ1-3; unclear D gene. Germline V lookup: CDR1 SGDLS, CDR2 YYNGEE. The CDR3 runs 15 residues. Trimming pared 3 bases from V and 2 bases from J, leaving 12 bases between. The CDR3 coding sequence is TGTGCCAGCAGCGCCGGGTCCTTCACTGGAAACACCATATATTTT. Residues: CASSAGSFTGNTIYF.

The J gene is TRBJ2-3, the V gene TRBV11-2; D remains unclear. CDR1 is SGHAT, CDR2 FQNNGV, per germline. This CDR3 region has 13 residues. Trimming cost V 6 bases and J 0 bases, with 7 bases left between them. The DNA of the CDR3 is TGTGCCAGCAGGTACTCTAGCACAGATACGCAGTATTTT. Its translation is CASRYSSTDTQYF.

This clone was counted once. The chain carries TRBV30 and TRBJ1-5; D gene ambiguous. This CDR3 contains 13 residues. Germline-derived CDR1 and CDR2 are GTSNPN and SVGIG (reference sequence). With 5 bases removed from V and 3 bases from J, the gap between germline ends came to 11 bases. CDR3 protein: CAWGADFNQPQHF. The CDR3 nucleotides read TGTGCCTGGGGTGCAGACTTCAATCAGCCCCAGCATTTT.

As concerns this clone: At the DNA level, this CDR3 is encoded by other sequences in the same sample as well. The chain has TRBV15 and TRBJ1-5, with D tentatively TRBD1 (5 bases). Germline V CDR1 and CDR2: LNHNV, YYDKDF (reference sequence). Deletions cut 0 bases from V and 1 base from J, with 7 bases between. The CDR3 is 15 residues long. For the CDR3, the DNA is TGTGCCACCAGCAGAGATCCAGGGAGCAATCAGCCCCAGCATTTT. Protein product: CATSRDPGSNQPQHF.

This chain joins TRBV5-6 and TRBJ1-2, with no clear D. The CDR3 extends over 13 amino acids. The V end was cut by 4 bases, the J end by 0 bases, with 7 bases between. Per the germline V gene, CDR1 is SGHDT and CDR2 is YYEEEE. The CDR3, as DNA: TGTGCCAGCAGCCGAGGAGCTAACTATGGCTACACCTTC. Amino acids: CASSRGANYGYTF.

In nucleotides, the CDR3 is TGTGCCAGCAGTACCGACAGCCCGAATTCACCCCTCCACTTT. Translation gives CASSTDSPNSPLHF. The chain carries TRBV6-1 and TRBJ1-6, with D possibly being TRBD1 (5 bases). Deletions cut 5 bases from V and 7 bases from J, with 12 bases between. In germline, CDR1 is MNHNS, CDR2 SASEGT. The CDR3 covers 14 residues.

The gene calls are TRBV28 and TRBJ1-6; weak D call: TRBD1 (6 bases). Per germline, CDR1 MDHEN and CDR2 SYDVKM. The CDR3 consists of 15 residues. V was pared by 5 bases and J by 4 bases, with 12 bases between. The DNA of the CDR3 is TGTGCCAGCAGTCCATGGACAGATTATAATTCACCCCTCCACTTT. This encodes CASSPWTDYNSPLHF.

The rearrangement uses TRBV18 and TRBJ2-7; 12 bases line up with TRBD2. The CDR3 is 15 residues long. Germline V gene data show CDR1 as KGHSH and CDR2 as LQKENI. After removal of 3 bases from V and 4 bases from J, the junction contained 4 bases not matched to a gene. For the CDR3, the DNA is TGTGCCAGCTCACCCTCTAGCGGGGGGGAATACGAGCAGTACTTC. As protein: CASSPSSGGEYEQYF. Based on the CDR3 plus reference TRBV18 and TRBJ2-7, the full variable domain is NAGVMQNPRHLVRRRGQEARLRCSPMKGHSHVYWYRQLPEEGLKFMVYLQKENIIDESGMPKERFSAEFPKEGPSILRIQQVVRGDSAAYFCASSPSSGGEYEQYFGPGTRLTVT.

The chain carries TRBV5-1 and TRBJ2-7; possibly TRBD2 for D (7 bases). The CDR3 is made up of 15 amino acids. V dropped 0 bases and J dropped 5 bases, with 15 bases sitting between them. CDR1 and CDR2 from the germline V gene are SGHRS and YFSETQ. CDR3 nucleotide sequence: TGCGCCAGCAGCTTGGGCGGGGGCGATATAGACGAGCAGTACTTC. It encodes CASSLGGGDIDEQYF.

V usage is TRBV28 and J usage is TRBJ2-7; TRBD2 aligns across 7 bases. The CDR3 has 12 amino acids. Germline V gene data show CDR1 as MDHEN and CDR2 as SYDVKM. Trimming cost V 10 bases and J 3 bases; bases outside gene matches: 6. The CDR3 loop is CATSRGGYEQYF. DNA for the CDR3: TGTGCCACTTCCCGCGGGGGCTACGAGCAGTACTTC.

V is TRBV5-1 and J is TRBJ1-2, with a weak D call TRBD1 (6 bases). V lost 4 bases and J 4 bases, leaving 17 bases between the germline ends. Germline lookup yields CDR1 SGHRS and CDR2 YFSETQ. This CDR3 has 15 residues. The CDR3 DNA sequence: TGCGCCAGCAGCCGTGGGACATCCGAGGGCTATGGCTACACCTTC. Protein: CASSRGTSEGYGYTF.

CDR3 nucleotides: TGTGCCAGCAGCTTAGTAATGTATCCTCTTCAACAGGACGCTGAAGCTTTCTTT. It codes for CASSLVMYPLQQDAEAFF. The gene calls are TRBV11-3 and TRBJ1-1, with D possibly matching TRBD1 (5 bases). V lost 1 base to trimming and J lost 6 bases, with 24 bases between them. The germline gives CDR1 SGHNT, CDR2 YENEEA. CDR3 length: 18 amino acids.

This chain connects TRBV6-5 to TRBJ1-1; D gene uncertain. CDR1 MNHEY and CDR2 SVGAGI come from the germline V gene. V gave up 6 bases and J gave up 1 base, with 3 bases separating them. The CDR3 is made up of 11 amino acids. The CDR3 DNA is TGTGCCAGCAGCTCGAACACTGAAGCTTTCTTT. It specifies CASSSNTEAFF.

The rearrangement joins TRBV14 to TRBJ2-7; D gene ambiguous. Germline assignment: CDR1 SGHDN and CDR2 FVKESK. The V and J ends lost 4 bases and 4 bases respectively, with 8 bases between them. This CDR3 is 12 amino acids long. The CDR3: CASSLTEYEQYF. CDR3 coding DNA: TGTGCCAGCAGCCTAACTGAATACGAGCAGTACTTC.

The gene calls are TRBV27 and TRBJ2-7; TRBD1 agrees at 7 bases. Germline V gives CDR1 MNHEY, CDR2 SMNVEV (reference sequence). After removal of 3 bases from V and 3 bases from J, the junction contained 5 bases not matched to a gene. The CDR3 consists of 14 residues. The CDR3 sequence: CASSFSDRDYEQYF. CDR3 DNA sequence: TGTGCCAGCAGTTTCTCCGACAGGGACTACGAGCAGTACTTC.

The V call is TRBV12-5, the J call TRBJ1-5; tentative D call: TRBD1 (6 bases). The germline V gene has CDR1 LGHNT and CDR2 FRNRAP. The CDR3 extends over 14 amino acids. Between the trimmed V and J ends, which lost 6 bases and 0 bases, there was a span of 9 bases. The chain's CDR3 is CASGTGYSNQPQHF. CDR3 bases: TGTGCTAGTGGGACAGGCTATAGCAATCAGCCCCAGCATTTT.

This chain uses TRBV6-6 with TRBJ2-5, with D unclear. Germline V CDR1 and CDR2: MNHNY, SVGAGI (reference sequence). The germline V and J ends were trimmed by 6 bases and 5 bases, with 13 bases remaining between them. This CDR3 spans 13 amino acids. The CDR3 nucleotides are TGTGCCAGCAGCCCCGGTTTACGGGAGACCCAGTACTTC. Its protein is CASSPGLRETQYF.

Turning to this clone: Other DNA sequences from this sample encode an identical CDR3 as well. The V call is TRBV18, the J call TRBJ1-2; TRBD1 matches at 9 bases. The germline V gene encodes CDR1 KGHSH and CDR2 LQKENI. V dropped 3 bases and J dropped 1; count of bases not matched to a gene: 3. The CDR3 sequence is 15 residues long. This CDR3 is CASSPDRGNNYGYTF. The CDR3 region has the DNA TGTGCCAGCTCACCCGACAGGGGGAATAACTATGGCTACACCTTC.

The chain joins TRBV19 to TRBJ2-3, with 9 bases matching TRBD2. The length of the CDR3 is 17 residues. Germline values: CDR1 LNHDA, CDR2 SQIVND (reference sequence). V shed 3 bases, J shed 1 base, and the junction held 8 bases outside the gene matches. The CDR3 is CASSMAGGSPGTDTQYF. DNA for the CDR3: TGTGCCAGTAGTATGGCGGGGGGGAGCCCTGGCACAGATACGCAGTATTTT.

The chain carries TRBV29-1 and TRBJ1-2; 9 nucleotides align to TRBD1. The CDR3 consists of 17 residues. V lost 4 bases and J lost 2; bases outside the gene matches: 14. CDR1 SQVTM and CDR2 ANQGSEA come from the germline V gene. The CDR3 spells CSVVPTPRQGENYGYTF. The CDR3 coding sequence is TGCAGCGTTGTCCCGACACCGAGACAGGGGGAGAACTATGGCTACACCTTC. Full variable domain (rest looked up from reference TRBV29-1 and TRBJ1-2): SAVISQKPSRDICQRGTSLTIQCQVDSQVTMMFWYRQQPGQSLTLIATANQGSEATYESGFVIDKFPISRPNLTFSTLTVSNMSPEDSSIYLCSVVPTPRQGENYGYTFGSGTRLTVV.